A selection of T cell receptor beta chains follows, all from one sample in a study of T cell responses to AZD1222 COVID-19 vaccine. TCRdb's table, derived via immunoSEQ multiplex PCR, lists solely in-frame clones and lacks some. The sample yields roughly 95,000 clones, approximately 87% seen once. The input for sequencing was peripheral blood, taken on day 0 of AZD1222 vaccination. These receptors all come from an adult in good health. CDR3s include the opening cysteine and the closing phenylalanine or tryptophan. A D gene is named only where the DNA matches it firmly. Clone size is shown for a subset of rows, as once, few, many or a class of expanded clone.

v_gene: TRBV5-6
j_gene: TRBJ1-1
d_gene: -
abundance: -
len: 19
CDR3nt: TGTGCCAGCAGCTTGTATAAGGGTTCCAACCCCCGTAGGCCCACTGAAGCTTTCTTT
CDR3aa: CASSLYKGSNPRRPTEAFF

v_gene: TRBV10-3
j_gene: TRBJ2-1
d_gene: TRBD1
abundance: -
len: 13
CDR3nt: TGTGCCATCAGTGAGACCCAGGGGGTTAGTCTGTTCTTC
CDR3aa: CAISETQGVSLFF

v_gene: TRBV7-3
j_gene: TRBJ2-2
d_gene: -
abundance: once
len: 15
CDR3nt: TGTGCCAGCAGCTTCCGGGGGCGGGACACCGGGGAGCTGTTTTTT
CDR3aa: CASSFRGRDTGELFF

v_gene: TRBV14
j_gene: TRBJ1-2
d_gene: -
abundance: -
len: 14
CDR3nt: TGTGCCAGCAGCCAAGCCTCCGCAGCCTATGGCTACACCTTC
CDR3aa: CASSQASAAYGYTF

v_gene: TRBV7-6
j_gene: TRBJ2-1
d_gene: -
abundance: -
len: 16
CDR3nt: TGTGCCAGCAGCAAAGAGGCCGGGGTCTCCTACAATGAGCAGTTCTTC
CDR3aa: CASSKEAGVSYNEQFF

v_gene: TRBV7-2
j_gene: TRBJ2-2
d_gene: -
abundance: -
len: 15
CDR3nt: TGTGCCAGCAGCTTACGGGACCCCTACACCGGGGAGCTGTTTTTT
CDR3aa: CASSLRDPYTGELFF

v_gene: TRBV19
j_gene: TRBJ2-2
d_gene: TRBD1
abundance: -
len: 19
CDR3nt: TGTGCCAGTAGCTACCTTCCTCGCCGGGCAGGGGGCAAAACCGGGGAGCTGTTTTTT
CDR3aa: CASSYLPRRAGGKTGELFF

v_gene: TRBV5-1
j_gene: TRBJ2-7
d_gene: -
abundance: -
len: 14
CDR3nt: TGCGCCAGCAGCTCATTAGGAACCACCTACGAGCAGTACTTC
CDR3aa: CASSSLGTTYEQYF

v_gene: TRBV28
j_gene: TRBJ1-2
d_gene: TRBD1
abundance: -
len: 13
CDR3nt: TGTGCCAGCAGACTCGGACAGGCCGGGGGCTACACCTTC
CDR3aa: CASRLGQAGGYTF

v_gene: TRBV29-1
j_gene: TRBJ1-1
d_gene: -
abundance: -
len: 10
CDR3nt: TGCAGCGTTGTAAACACTGAAGCTTTCTTT
CDR3aa: CSVVNTEAFF

v_gene: TRBV5-6
j_gene: TRBJ1-2
d_gene: TRBD1
abundance: -
len: 16
CDR3nt: TGTGCCAGCAGCGGGACAGTCACAGGGTCTAACTATGGCTACACCTTC
CDR3aa: CASSGTVTGSNYGYTF

v_gene: TRBV6-5
j_gene: TRBJ1-1
d_gene: -
abundance: -
len: 11
CDR3nt: TGTGCCAGCATAGGGTACACTGAAGCTTTCTTT
CDR3aa: CASIGYTEAFF

v_gene: TRBV2
j_gene: TRBJ2-7
d_gene: -
abundance: -
len: 16
CDR3nt: TGTGCCAGCAGTGGGGTAATGACAGGCGGGTCGGCCGAGCAGTACTTC
CDR3aa: CASSGVMTGGSAEQYF